The 28 T cell receptor beta chains below were found in one sample sequenced in a study of T cells in Graves' hyperthyroidism and ophthalmopathy. TCR beta CDR3 region amplification was performed from RNA transcripts. The HTBI primer set drove a first-round RT-PCR of the TCR CDR3. TCRdb analysed the multiplex PCR reads with MiXCR anew, one entry per CDR3 protein. In the table there are 490,000 or so distinct CDR3 sequences, 20% to 25% of which are singletons. The source material was blood. Receptors were obtained from a woman aged 70 to 79 with Graves' ophthalmopathy.

This clonotype was seen only a few times. This chain uses TRBV27 with TRBJ2-2; D is unresolved. The germline CDR1 and CDR2 sequences are MNHEY and SMNVEV (reference sequence). V gave up 2 bases and J gave up 5 bases, with 21 bases separating them. The CDR3 length is 18 residues. The CDR3, as DNA: TGTGCCAGCAGTTTAAAAAACCCCCCCAATGGGGTGACCGGGGAGCTGTTTTTT. Its protein is CASSLKNPPNGVTGELFF.

This clonotype showed up just a few times. The chain carries TRBV29-1 and TRBJ1-2; 9 bases fit TRBD1. This CDR3 comprises 12 residues. CDR1 and CDR2 (germline): SQVTM, ANQGSEA. Trimming removed 6 bases from V and 6 bases from J; junction bases left unmatched: 5. CDR3 in amino acids: CSVDTGGDGYTF. The CDR3 nucleotides read TGCAGCGTGGATACAGGGGGCGATGGCTACACCTTC.

This clonotype was picked up a small number of times. The J gene is TRBJ2-5, the V gene TRBV19; 7 bases map to TRBD1. Trimming took 10 bases from V and 2 from J; bases not matched to a gene: 7. Germline V gene sequence: CDR1 LNHDA, CDR2 SQIVND (reference sequence). This CDR3 has 13 amino acids. DNA for the CDR3: TGTGCCACCACTGGGACAGCTCAAGAGACCCAGTACTTC. Its translation is CATTGTAQETQYF. The variable domain in full, with the rest retrieved from reference TRBV19 and TRBJ2-5, is DGGITQSPKYLFRKEGQNVTLSCEQNLNHDAMYWYRQDPGQGLRLIYYSQIVNDFQKGDIAEGYSVSREKKESFPLTVTSAQKNPTAFYLCATTGTAQETQYFGPGTRLLVL.

A word on this clonotype: This may be a read error: a much more frequent sequence differs by one nucleotide. As DNA, the CDR3 is TGTGCCAGCAGCCGCGGGGGAGCGGAGCTCACAGATATGCAGTATTTT. Residues: CASSRGGAELTDMQYF. This sequence joins TRBV7-2 and TRBJ2-3, with 7 bases that match TRBD2. The length of the CDR3 is 16 residues. Germline V gives CDR1 SGHTA, CDR2 FQGNSA.

This clonotype appeared many times. The chain has TRBV29-1 and TRBJ2-7, with TRBD1 matching over 7 bases. The CDR3 spans 11 residues. From germline, CDR1 is SQVTM and CDR2 ANQGSEA. V was clipped by 7 bases and J by 7 bases; unmatched bases: 7. This CDR3 reads CSGRDRSEQYF. The CDR3 DNA reads as TGCAGCGGACGGGACAGATCGGAGCAGTACTTC.

This clonotype has just a few counts. The chain has TRBV6-1 and TRBJ2-5, with D hard to call. Trimming took off 5 bases at V and 5 bases at J, with 9 bases between the two ends. This CDR3 is 12 amino acids long. Germline V lookup: CDR1 MNHNS, CDR2 SASEGT. This chain's CDR3 is CASSPVAETQYF. The DNA of the CDR3 is TGTGCCAGCAGTCCCGTTGCCGAGACCCAGTACTTC.

The chain is built from TRBV20-1 and TRBJ2-1; 11 bases align to TRBD2. CDR3 length: 16 residues. From germline, CDR1 is DFQATT and CDR2 SNEGSKA (reference sequence). V lost 1 base to trimming and J lost 7 bases; unmatched junction nucleotides: 9. CDR3 in amino acids: CSARAPAASGRNEQFF. CDR3 nucleotide sequence: TGCAGTGCTAGAGCCCCGGCTGCTAGCGGGAGGAATGAGCAGTTCTTC.

V gene TRBV7-9 combines with J gene TRBJ2-6; D remains ambiguous. V shed 8 bases and J shed 0 bases, with 5 bases lying between them. CDR1 and CDR2 (germline): SEHNR, FQNEAQ (reference sequence). The CDR3 has 13 amino acids. The DNA for the CDR3 is TGTGCCAGCCTGAGCTCTGGGGCCAACGTCCTGACTTTC. Protein product: CASLSSGANVLTF.

This chain links TRBV20-1 with TRBJ1-2, with unresolved D. The V end was cut by 5 bases, the J end by 8 bases, with 18 bases between. This CDR3 spans 13 amino acids. CDR1 and CDR2 (germline): DFQATT, SNEGSKA (reference sequence). CDR3 residues: CSAPREGRKGYTF. CDR3 DNA sequence: TGCAGTGCTCCTCGGGAAGGGCGGAAGGGCTACACCTTC.

V is TRBV9 and J is TRBJ2-5; the D call may be TRBD1 or TRBD2 (5 bases each). The V end lost 0 bases, the J end lost 1 base, and 10 bases lay between the germline ends. Germline CDR1 and CDR2: SGDLS and YYNGEE. This CDR3 region has 15 residues. CDR3 sequence reads: CASSVGGAGQETQYF. CDR3 sequence (DNA): TGTGCCAGCAGCGTAGGAGGGGCAGGCCAAGAGACCCAGTACTTC.

A note on this clonotype: Its ends do not fully match the called genes, so a read error is possible. The chain has TRBV6-2 or TRBV6-3 and TRBJ1-1, with D unclear. Per germline, CDR1 MNHEY and CDR2 SVGEGT. The CDR3 covers 12 residues. The CDR3 bases are TGTGTCAGCAGTTCGCCCGTCACCGGAGCTTTCTTT. Translated, it gives CVSSSPVTGAFF.

The chain has TRBV5-1 and TRBJ2-7, with D perhaps being TRBD1 or TRBD2 (5 bases each). Germline loops: CDR1 SGHRS, CDR2 YFSETQ. Trimming took 4 bases from V and 1 from J, leaving 12 bases between them. There are 14 residues in the CDR3. The CDR3 coding sequence is TGCGCCAGCAGCGGGGACCCACGATCCTACGAGCAGTACTTC. Protein sequence: CASSGDPRSYEQYF.

This chain uses TRBV10-2 with TRBJ2-1; weak D call: TRBD2 (6 bases). V lost 7 bases to trimming and J lost 9 bases, with 13 bases between them. Per the germline V gene, CDR1 is WSHSY and CDR2 is SAAADI. This CDR3 spans 12 amino acids. CDR3 bases: TGCGCCAGCACCCCGGGAGAAGGTGAGCAGTTCTTC. Amino acids: CASTPGEGEQFF.

DNA of the CDR3: TGTGCCAGCAGACACCTTCTCTTTTCGGACATCAATGAGCAGTTCTTC. Translation gives CASRHLLFSDINEQFF. This chain connects TRBV7-8 to TRBJ2-1; maybe TRBD1 (5 bases). The CDR3 has 16 residues. V dropped 6 bases and J dropped 6 bases, with 21 bases sitting between them. Germline V gene data show CDR1 as SGHVS and CDR2 as FQNEAQ.

This clonotype has more than one count but fewer than ten. V and J are TRBV24-1 and TRBJ2-3; 7 positions match TRBD1. J gave up 0 bases and V 3 bases, and 8 bases lay outside the gene matches. This CDR3 contains 17 residues. Germline V gene data show CDR1 as KGHDR and CDR2 as SFDVKD. CDR3 coding DNA: TGTGCCACCAGTGATCACCGAGGGACAGTTAGCACAGATACGCAGTATTTT. It yields the protein CATSDHRGTVSTDTQYF.

In this sample, this clonotype turned up a few times. This chain joins TRBV5-8 and TRBJ2-5, with TRBD1 identical over 10 bases. V lost 5 bases to trimming and J lost 4 bases; unmatched junction nucleotides: 5. Germline V gene sequence: CDR1 SGHTS, CDR2 YDEGEE. The CDR3 has 14 amino acids. CDR3 protein: CASSWTGGGETQYF. CDR3 coding DNA: TGTGCCAGCAGTTGGACAGGGGGGGGAGAGACCCAGTACTTC.

This clonotype was seen a few times. V gene TRBV6-1 combines with J gene TRBJ1-2; D might be TRBD1 (5 bases). The germline CDR1 and CDR2 sequences are MNHNS and SASEGT. V lost 6 bases and J 4 bases, leaving 12 bases between the germline ends. CDR3 size: 13 residues. CDR3 coding DNA: TGTGCCAGCAGCCGGGACGGAGTCTATGGCTACACCTTC. It codes for CASSRDGVYGYTF.

This chain uses TRBV12-5 with TRBJ2-7, with 7 bases aligning to TRBD1. CDR1 is LGHNT and CDR2 is FRNRAP in the germline V gene. The ends lost 6 bases at V and 1 base at J; junction bases unmatched: 3. The CDR3 covers 13 residues. This CDR3 is CASGPTGSYEQYF. Written as DNA, the CDR3 is TGTGCTAGTGGACCGACAGGGTCCTACGAGCAGTACTTC.

This chain links TRBV19 with TRBJ2-7; TRBD2 matches at 12 bases. Germline V gene data show CDR1 as LNHDA and CDR2 as SQIVND (reference sequence). V dropped 0 bases and J dropped 3; count of bases not matched to a gene: 6. This CDR3 has 17 residues. Written as DNA, the CDR3 is TGTGCCAGTAGTATAGATAACGGACTAGCGGGACTCTACGAGCAGTACTTC. This sequence encodes CASSIDNGLAGLYEQYF.

The CDR3 DNA is TGCAGTGCTAGCGACACCGACCTAGCCAAAAACATTCAGTACTTC. It specifies CSASDTDLAKNIQYF. The chain couples TRBV20-1 to TRBJ2-4; D gene unclear. Trimming removed 3 bases from V and 0 bases from J, with 12 bases in between. The CDR3 totals 15 residues. Per the germline V gene, CDR1 is DFQATT and CDR2 is SNEGSKA (reference sequence).

V and J are TRBV6-1 and TRBJ2-7; 9 positions agree with TRBD1. Per germline, CDR1 MNHNS and CDR2 SASEGT. The CDR3 loop spans 15 amino acids. With V trimmed by 10 bases and J by 3 bases, 13 bases remained unmatched. The CDR3 sequence: CAIKTAGTGIYEQYF. CDR3 in DNA: TGTGCCATCAAAACCGCCGGGACAGGGATCTACGAGCAGTACTTC.

This clonotype was found a few times. The chain couples TRBV28 to TRBJ1-1, with 8 bases matching TRBD1. Germline CDR1 MDHEN, CDR2 SYDVKM. There are 13 residues in the CDR3. V trimming: 7 bases; J trimming: 9 bases; junction bases outside the gene matches: 10. The CDR3 spells CASNLGTGIKAFF. DNA of the CDR3: TGTGCCAGCAATTTGGGGACAGGAATCAAAGCTTTCTTT.

V usage is TRBV6-1 and J usage is TRBJ1-1; 7 nucleotides match TRBD1. The CDR3 loop spans 15 amino acids. V lost 5 bases and J lost 5; bases outside the gene matches: 11. From germline, CDR1 is MNHNS and CDR2 SASEGT. Written as DNA, the CDR3 is TGTGCCAGCAGTCTAGACCGACAGGGACGAACTGAAGCTTTCTTT. Protein product: CASSLDRQGRTEAFF.

In its sample, this clonotype was seen many times. CDR3 sequence (DNA): TGTGCCTGGAGTTCTGGACAGACGGGAGAAAAACTGTTTTTT. Translating gives CAWSSGQTGEKLFF. The chain employs TRBV30 and TRBJ1-4; tentatively, D is TRBD1 (6 bases). From germline, CDR1 is GTSNPN and CDR2 SVGIG (reference sequence). Deletions cut 2 bases from V and 8 bases from J, with 15 bases between. The CDR3 is 14 residues long.

The chain links TRBV4-1 to TRBJ2-7; 8 nucleotides agree with TRBD2. The ends lost 4 bases at V and 2 bases at J; junction bases unmatched: 7. Germline loops: CDR1 MGHRA, CDR2 YSYEKL. CDR3 size: 15 residues. The DNA of the CDR3 is TGCGCCAGCAGCCCCCGACTAGCGCCTGCCTACGAGCAGTACTTC. It codes for CASSPRLAPAYEQYF.

Remarks on this clonotype: At one of its ends the junction is not consistent with the germline gene, which may arise from a read error. The J gene is TRBJ1-6, the V gene TRBV20-1; TRBD1 matches 7 bases. The CDR3 is 13 amino acids. CDR1 and CDR2 from the germline V gene are DFQATT and SNEGSKA (reference sequence). The CDR3 DNA follows: TGCGGTGCTGGACAGGCGGATAATTCACCCCTCCACTTT. Translation gives CGAGQADNSPLHF.

This clonotype was seen a few times. The chain employs TRBV3-1 and TRBJ2-7; 13 bases are a match to TRBD2. This CDR3 has 14 amino acids. CDR1 is LGHDT, CDR2 YNNKEL, per germline (reference sequence). V lost 4 bases to trimming and J lost 7 bases; unmatched junction nucleotides: 4. The CDR3 coding sequence is TGTGCCAGCAGCCGGACTAGCGGGAGTGGGGAGCAGTACTTC. Translation: CASSRTSGSGEQYF.

This rearrangement joins TRBV4-1 to TRBJ2-3, with TRBD2 identical over 7 bases. Trimming removed 0 bases from V and 3 bases from J; junction bases left unmatched: 6. CDR3 length: 16 amino acids. CDR1 and CDR2 (germline): MGHRA, YSYEKL. CDR3 bases: TGCGCCAGCAGCCAAGAGCTAGCGGCACAAACAGATACGCAGTATTTT. Its translation: CASSQELAAQTDTQYF.